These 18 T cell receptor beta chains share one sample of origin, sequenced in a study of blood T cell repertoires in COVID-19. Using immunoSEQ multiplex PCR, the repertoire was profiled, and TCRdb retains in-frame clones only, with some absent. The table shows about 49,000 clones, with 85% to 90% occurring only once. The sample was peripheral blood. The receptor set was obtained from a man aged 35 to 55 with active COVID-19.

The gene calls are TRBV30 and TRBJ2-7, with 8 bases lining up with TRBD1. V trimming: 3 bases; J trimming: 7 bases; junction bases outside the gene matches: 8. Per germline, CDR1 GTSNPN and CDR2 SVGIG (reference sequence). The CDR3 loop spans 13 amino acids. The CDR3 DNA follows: TGTGCCTGGAGGTGGCAGGGGGCTCGTGAGCAGTACTTC. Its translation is CAWRWQGAREQYF.

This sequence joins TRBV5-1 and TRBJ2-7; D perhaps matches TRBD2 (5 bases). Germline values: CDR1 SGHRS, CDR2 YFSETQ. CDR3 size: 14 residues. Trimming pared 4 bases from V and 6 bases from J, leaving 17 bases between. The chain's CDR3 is CASSPPRGPPEQYF. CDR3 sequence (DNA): TGCGCCAGCAGCCCCCCCCGAGGGCCCCCCGAGCAGTACTTC.

The CDR3 DNA is TGTGCCAGCAGCTCCCCTCGACATGGCCATGAGCAGTTCTTC. Protein: CASSSPRHGHEQFF. The V call is TRBV11-2, the J call TRBJ2-1, with unresolved D. Per germline, CDR1 SGHAT and CDR2 FQNNGV. The CDR3 is made up of 14 amino acids. V was pared by 4 bases and J by 8 bases, with 15 bases between.

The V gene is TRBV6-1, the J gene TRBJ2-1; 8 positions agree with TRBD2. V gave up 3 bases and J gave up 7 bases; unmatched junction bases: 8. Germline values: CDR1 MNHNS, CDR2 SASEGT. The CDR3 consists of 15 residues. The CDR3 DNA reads TGTGCCAGCAGTGAGTCGAGACTAGCGAGTAATGAGCAGTTCTTC. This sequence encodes CASSESRLASNEQFF.

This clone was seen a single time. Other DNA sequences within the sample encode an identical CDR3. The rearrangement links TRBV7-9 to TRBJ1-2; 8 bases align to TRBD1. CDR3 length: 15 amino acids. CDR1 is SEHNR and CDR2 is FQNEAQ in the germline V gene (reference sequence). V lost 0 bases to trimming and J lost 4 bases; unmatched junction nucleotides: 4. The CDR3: CASSLAHRGSYGYTF. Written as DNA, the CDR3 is TGTGCCAGCAGCTTAGCACACAGGGGGAGCTATGGCTACACCTTC. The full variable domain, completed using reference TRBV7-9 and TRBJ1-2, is DTGVSQNPRHKITKRGQNVTFRCDPISEHNRLYWYRQTLGQGPEFLTYFQNEAQLEKSRLLSDRFSAERPKGSFSTLEIQRTEQGDSAMYLCASSLAHRGSYGYTFGSGTRLTVV.

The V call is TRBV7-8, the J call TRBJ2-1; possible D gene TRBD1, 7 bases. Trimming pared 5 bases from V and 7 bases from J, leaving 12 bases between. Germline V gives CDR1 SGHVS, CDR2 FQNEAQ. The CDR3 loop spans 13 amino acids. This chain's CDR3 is CASSPAGGNEQFF. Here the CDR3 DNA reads TGTGCCAGCAGCCCCGCAGGGGGGAATGAGCAGTTCTTC.

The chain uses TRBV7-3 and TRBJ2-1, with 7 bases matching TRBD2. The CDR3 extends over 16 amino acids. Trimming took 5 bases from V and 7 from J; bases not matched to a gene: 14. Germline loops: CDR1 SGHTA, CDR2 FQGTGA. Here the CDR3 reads CASSPTLAGGSNEQFF. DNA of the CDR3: TGTGCCAGCAGCCCGACGTTGGCCGGGGGGAGTAATGAGCAGTTCTTC. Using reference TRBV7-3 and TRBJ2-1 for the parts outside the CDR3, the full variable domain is GAGVSQTPSNKVTEKGKYVELRCDPISGHTALYWYRQSLGQGPEFLIYFQGTGAADDSGLPNDRFFAVRPEGSVSTLKIQRTERGDSAVYLCASSPTLAGGSNEQFFGPGTRLTVL.

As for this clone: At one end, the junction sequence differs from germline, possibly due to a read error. CDR3 loop: CASSPGEGFEGKF. Here the CDR3 DNA reads TGTGCCAGCAGTCCAGGGGAGGGGTTCGAGGGGAAGTTC. The chain employs TRBV27 and TRBJ2-7; maybe TRBD2 (7 bases). The germline gives CDR1 MNHEY, CDR2 SMNVEV (reference sequence). The CDR3 is made up of 13 amino acids.

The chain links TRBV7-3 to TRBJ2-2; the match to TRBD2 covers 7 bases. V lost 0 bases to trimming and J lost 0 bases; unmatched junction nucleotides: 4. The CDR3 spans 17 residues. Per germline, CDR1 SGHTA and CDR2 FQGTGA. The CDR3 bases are TGTGCCAGCAGCTTAACCGGGGGGACCTCGAACACCGGGGAGCTGTTTTTT. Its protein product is CASSLTGGTSNTGELFF.

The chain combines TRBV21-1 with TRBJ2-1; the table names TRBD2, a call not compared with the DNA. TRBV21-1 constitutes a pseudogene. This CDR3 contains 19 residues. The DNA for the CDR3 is TGTGCCAGCATCCCTGGGGAACTAGCGGGACTCGTGGGCCTCAATGAGCAGTTCTTC. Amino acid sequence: CASIPGELAGLVGLNEQFF.

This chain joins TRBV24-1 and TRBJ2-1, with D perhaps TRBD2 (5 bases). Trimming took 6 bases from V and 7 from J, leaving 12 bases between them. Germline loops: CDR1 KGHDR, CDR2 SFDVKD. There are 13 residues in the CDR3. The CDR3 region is CATSRSWENEQFF. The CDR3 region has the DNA TGTGCCACCAGTAGAAGCTGGGAGAATGAGCAGTTCTTC.

CDR3 residues: CSVGTGSGAFF. DNA for the CDR3: TGCAGCGTCGGGACAGGGAGTGGAGCTTTCTTT. This chain uses TRBV29-1 with TRBJ1-1; 9 nucleotides agree with TRBD1. The length of the CDR3 is 11 residues. The J segment lost 10 bases and the V segment lost 6 bases, leaving 6 bases of the junction unmatched. Germline loops: CDR1 SQVTM, CDR2 ANQGSEA.

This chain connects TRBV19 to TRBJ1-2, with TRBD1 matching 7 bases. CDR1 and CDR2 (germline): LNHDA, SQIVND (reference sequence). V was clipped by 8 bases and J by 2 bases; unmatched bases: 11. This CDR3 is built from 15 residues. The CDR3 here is CASGPTGAGNYGYTF. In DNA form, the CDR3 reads TGTGCCAGTGGACCAACAGGGGCGGGCAACTATGGCTACACCTTC.

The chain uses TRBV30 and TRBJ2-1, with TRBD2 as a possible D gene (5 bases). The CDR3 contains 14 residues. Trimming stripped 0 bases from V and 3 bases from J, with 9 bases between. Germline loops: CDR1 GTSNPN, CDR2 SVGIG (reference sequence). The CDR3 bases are TGTGCCTGGAGTGTCCAGCGGAGCTACAATGAGCAGTTCTTC. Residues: CAWSVQRSYNEQFF. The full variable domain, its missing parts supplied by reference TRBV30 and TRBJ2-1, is SQTIHQWPATLVQPVGSPLSLECTVEGTSNPNLYWYRQAAGRGLQLLFYSVGIGQISSEVPQNLSASRPQDRQFILSSKKLLLSDSGFYLCAWSVQRSYNEQFFGPGTRLTVL.

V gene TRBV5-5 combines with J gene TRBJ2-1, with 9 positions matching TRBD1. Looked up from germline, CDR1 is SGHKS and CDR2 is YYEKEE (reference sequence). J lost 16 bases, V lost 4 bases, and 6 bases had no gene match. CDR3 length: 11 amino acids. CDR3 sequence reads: CASSGDREYFF. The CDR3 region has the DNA TGTGCCAGCAGCGGGGACAGGGAGTACTTCTTC.

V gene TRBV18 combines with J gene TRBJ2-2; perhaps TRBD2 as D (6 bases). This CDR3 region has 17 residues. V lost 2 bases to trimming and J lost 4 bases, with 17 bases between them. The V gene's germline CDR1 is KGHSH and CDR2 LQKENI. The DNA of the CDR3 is TGTGCCAGCTCACCATCACCAGGGCGGGGAGCCACCGGGGAGCTGTTTTTT. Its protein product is CASSPSPGRGATGELFF.

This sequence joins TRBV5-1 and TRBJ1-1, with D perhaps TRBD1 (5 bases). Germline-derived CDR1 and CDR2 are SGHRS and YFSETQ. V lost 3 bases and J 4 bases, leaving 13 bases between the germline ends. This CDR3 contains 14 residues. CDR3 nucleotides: TGCGCCAGCAGCTCCTTACTCGACAGCACTGAAGCTTTCTTT. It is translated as CASSSLLDSTEAFF.

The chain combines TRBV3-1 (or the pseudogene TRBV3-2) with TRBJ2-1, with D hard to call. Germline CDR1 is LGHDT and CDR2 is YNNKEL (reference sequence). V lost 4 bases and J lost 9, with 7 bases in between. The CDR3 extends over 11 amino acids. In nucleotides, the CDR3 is TGTGCCAGCAGCCTGGCCTCTGAGCAGTTCTTC. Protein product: CASSLASEQFF.